This TCR beta chain was observed in a study of regulatory T cells in long-lasting Graves disease. Study conclusions and caveats: Persistent Graves' patients showed a TCR diversity that was lower than that of newly diagnosed ones. The number of shared public clonotypes was higher in persistent patients (2,741) than new patients (more than 850). Limited sample numbers may have lowered accuracy.

As for this clonotype: The antigen remains undetermined.

Libraries of TCR beta came from iRepertoire HTBI primers plus Arm-PCR of CDR3 regions. TCRdb re-called the multiplex PCR reads through MiXCR, storing one row per CDR3 protein. The sample holds about 310,000 distinct CDR3 sequences; under 25% are singletons and the top ten take more than 55%. The time point was: persistent/refractory GD, antithyroid drugs over 5 years with positive TRAb. Researchers made the TCR library from RNA that was extracted from PBMCs. This TCR came from a female donor with Graves disease. The specimen was peripheral blood mononuclear cells (PBMCs), collected when the disease was refractory, from a patient treated with antithyroid drugs.

For the CDR3, the DNA is TGTGCCAGCAGCGTCGTAGGCCAAGAGACCCAGTACTTC. Protein product: CASSVVGQETQYF. This chain links TRBV9 with TRBJ2-5; unclear D gene. Trimming cost V 2 bases and J 1 base, with 6 bases left between them. The CDR3 extends over 13 amino acids. From germline, CDR1 is SGDLS and CDR2 YYNGEE.